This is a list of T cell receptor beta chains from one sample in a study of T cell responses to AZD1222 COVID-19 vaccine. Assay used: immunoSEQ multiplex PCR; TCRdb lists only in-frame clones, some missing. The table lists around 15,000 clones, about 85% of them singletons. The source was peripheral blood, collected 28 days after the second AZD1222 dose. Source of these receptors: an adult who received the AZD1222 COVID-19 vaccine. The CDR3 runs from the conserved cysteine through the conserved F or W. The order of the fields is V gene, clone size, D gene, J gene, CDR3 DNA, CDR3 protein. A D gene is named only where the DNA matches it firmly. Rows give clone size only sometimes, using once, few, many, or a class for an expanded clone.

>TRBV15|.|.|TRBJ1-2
TGTGCCACCAGCAGAGATCGGTGGACGGGCTATGGCTACACCTTC
CATSRDRWTGYGYTF
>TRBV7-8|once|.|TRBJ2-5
TGTGCCAGCAGCTTAAATAGAGGACGCCAAGAGACCCAGTACTTC
CASSLNRGRQETQYF
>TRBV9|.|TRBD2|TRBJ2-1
TGTGCCAGCCGCGGCGGGGGGAGGGCCTACAATGAGCAGTTCTTC
CASRGGGRAYNEQFF
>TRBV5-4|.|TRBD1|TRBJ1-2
TGTGCCAGCAGCTTCGGACAGGGCTTGGGCTACACCTTC
CASSFGQGLGYTF
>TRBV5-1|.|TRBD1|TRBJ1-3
TGCGCCAGCAGTCGGGGACAGACCTCTGGAAACACCATATATTTT
CASSRGQTSGNTIYF
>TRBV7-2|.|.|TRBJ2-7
TGTGCCAGCAGCTCCGGGTCCGGGGGCCAAAACGAGCAGTACTTC
CASSSGSGGQNEQYF
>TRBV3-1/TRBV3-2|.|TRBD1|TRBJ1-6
TGTGCCAGCAGCTCCGGACAGGGGGCCAATAATTCACCCCTCCACTTT
CASSSGQGANNSPLHF
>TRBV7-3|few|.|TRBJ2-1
TGTGCCAGCAGCTTAGGTAGGAATGAGCAGTTCTTC
CASSLGRNEQFF
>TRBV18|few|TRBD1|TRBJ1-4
TGTGCCAGCTCACCACCACAGGGGGCCGAGAAACTGTTTTTT
CASSPPQGAEKLFF
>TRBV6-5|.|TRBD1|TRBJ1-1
TGTGCCAGCAGTTTAGGGACAGGGAACACTGAAGCTTTCTTT
CASSLGTGNTEAFF
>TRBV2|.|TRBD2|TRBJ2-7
TGTGCCAGCAGTGAGCTAGCGGGAAATTACGAGCAGTACTTC
CASSELAGNYEQYF
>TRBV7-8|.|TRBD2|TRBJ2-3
TGTGCCAGCAGCCATAGCGGGACCCAGCAGTATTTT
CASSHSGTQQYF
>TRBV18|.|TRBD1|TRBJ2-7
TGTGCCAGCTCACCACCAACAGGGGGCTACGAGCAGTACTTC
CASSPPTGGYEQYF
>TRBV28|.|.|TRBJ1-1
TGTGCCAGCAGTTTTAGCATGAACACTGAAGCTTTCTTT
CASSFSMNTEAFF
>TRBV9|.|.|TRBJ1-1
TGTGCCAGCAGTGACGAGTCCACTGAAGCTTTCTTT
CASSDESTEAFF
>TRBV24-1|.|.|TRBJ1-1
TGTGCCACCAGTGGAGGAGGACAGCCGAACACTGAAGCTTTCTTT
CATSGGGQPNTEAFF
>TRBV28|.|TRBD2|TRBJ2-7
TGTGCCAGCAGTTCTCCCGGACTAGCGGGAGGCTACGAGCAGTACTTC
CASSSPGLAGGYEQYF
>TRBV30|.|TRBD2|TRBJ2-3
TGTGCCTGGAGACTAGCGGGCGTCACAGATACGCAGTATTTT
CAWRLAGVTDTQYF
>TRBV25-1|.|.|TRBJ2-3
TGTGCCAGCAGTGAATTTGCTACGGGTACGCAGTATTTT
CASSEFATGTQYF
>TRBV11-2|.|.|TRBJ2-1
TGTGCCAGCAGCGGGGGAGCTTACGACAATGAGCAGTTCTTC
CASSGGAYDNEQFF
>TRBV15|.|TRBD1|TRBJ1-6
TGTGCCACCAGCAGAGTTCGCTTAAGACAGGGGGATTCACCCCTCCACTTT
CATSRVRLRQGDSPLHF
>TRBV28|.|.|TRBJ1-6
TGTGCCAGCAGCCTTGGGGGAAGGGGCCTAGGTTCACCCCTCCACTTT
CASSLGGRGLGSPLHF
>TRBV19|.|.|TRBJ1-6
TGTGCCAGTAGTCCGGGGAATTCCGATAATTCACCCCTCCACTTT
CASSPGNSDNSPLHF
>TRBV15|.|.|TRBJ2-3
TGTGCCACCAGCAGATCCTCGACAGGTCGAAGCACAGATACGCAGTATTTT
CATSRSSTGRSTDTQYF
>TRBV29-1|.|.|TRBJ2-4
TGCAGCGTTGAAGTGGGGAATGGGGACATTCAGTACTTC
CSVEVGNGDIQYF
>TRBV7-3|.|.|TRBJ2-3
TGTGCCAGCCGAAGAGGGGTAGACACAGATACGCAGTATTTT
CASRRGVDTDTQYF
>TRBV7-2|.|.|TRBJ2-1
TGTGCCAGCAGCTTATCAGGGAGTGAGCAGTTCTTC
CASSLSGSEQFF
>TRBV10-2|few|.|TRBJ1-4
TGCGCCAGCAGCCTTACACCACGAGGTGAAAAACTGTTTTTT
CASSLTPRGEKLFF
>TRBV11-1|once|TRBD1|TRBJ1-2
TGTGCCAGCAGCACAGGGGGTAGTGGCTACACCTTC
CASSTGGSGYTF
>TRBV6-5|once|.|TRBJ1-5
TGTGCCAGCACCGCGGACCCCCGGGGGGATCAGCCCCAGCATTTT
CASTADPRGDQPQHF
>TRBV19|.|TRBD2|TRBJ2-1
TGTGCCAGCTCCGTTGGGGGCCTAGCGGGATTCAGCGAGCAGTTCTTC
CASSVGGLAGFSEQFF
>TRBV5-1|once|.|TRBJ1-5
TGCGCCAGCAGCCAGACAGGAGACAATCAGCCCCAGCATTTT
CASSQTGDNQPQHF
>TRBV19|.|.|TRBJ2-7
TGTGCCAGTAGTATTCAGGGCGAGAGCTCCTACGAGCAGTACTTC
CASSIQGESSYEQYF
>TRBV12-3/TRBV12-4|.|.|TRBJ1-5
TGTGCCAGCAGTTTTGGCAGTAATCAGCCCCAGCATTTT
CASSFGSNQPQHF
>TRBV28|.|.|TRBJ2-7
TGTGCCAGCAGACTCCCGGGGGCCGGCGAGCAGTACTTC
CASRLPGAGEQYF
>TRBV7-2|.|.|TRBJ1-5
TGTGCCAGCAGTCCCGGAGGCGAGCCCCGCAATCAGCCCCAGCATTTT
CASSPGGEPRNQPQHF
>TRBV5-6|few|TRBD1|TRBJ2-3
TGTGCCAGCAGCCTGATGGCCCAGTGGGGACAGGGGGCTGATACGCAGTATTTT
CASSLMAQWGQGADTQYF
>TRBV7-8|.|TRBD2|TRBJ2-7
TGTGCCAGCAGCCCGAGGACTAGCGGGGAATACGAGCAGTACTTC
CASSPRTSGEYEQYF
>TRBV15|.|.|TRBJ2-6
TGTGCCACCAGCTCTCCCGGCGGGGCTTCGTTCTCTGGGGCCAACGTCCTGACTTTC
CATSSPGGASFSGANVLTF
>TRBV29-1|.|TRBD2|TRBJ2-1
TGCAGCGTCCTAGCGGGAGTGGGGAATGAGCAGTTCTTC
CSVLAGVGNEQFF
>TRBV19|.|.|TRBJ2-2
TGTGCCAGTAGTCAGAACACCGGGGAGCTGTTTTTT
CASSQNTGELFF
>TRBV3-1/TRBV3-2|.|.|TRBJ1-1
TGTGCCAGCAGCCAAGTTCCGAACACTGAAGCTTTCTTT
CASSQVPNTEAFF
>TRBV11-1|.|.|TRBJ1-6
TGTGCCAGCAGCCCCGCCGGACAGTTTTCACCCCTCCACTTT
CASSPAGQFSPLHF
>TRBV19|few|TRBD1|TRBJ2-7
TGTGCCAGTAGAGGACAGGCCTCATCAAACTACGAGCAGTACTTC
CASRGQASSNYEQYF
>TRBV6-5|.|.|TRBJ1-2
TGTGCCAGCAGAAAAGGGGGATTAAACTATGGCTACACCTTC
CASRKGGLNYGYTF
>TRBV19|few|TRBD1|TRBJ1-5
TGTGCCAGTAGTAGAGGGACAGGGAAAAGCAATCAGCCCCAGCATTTT
CASSRGTGKSNQPQHF
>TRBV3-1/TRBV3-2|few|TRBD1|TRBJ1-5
TGTGCCAGCAGCCCCAGGGGGAATCAGCCCCAGCATTTT
CASSPRGNQPQHF
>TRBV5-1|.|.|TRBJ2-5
TGCGCCAGCAGCTTGGTTGCGGGTGCTGAGACCCAGTACTTC
CASSLVAGAETQYF
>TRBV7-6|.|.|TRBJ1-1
TGTGCCAGCAGCTTGGACACAAAAAACACTGAAGCTTTCTTT
CASSLDTKNTEAFF
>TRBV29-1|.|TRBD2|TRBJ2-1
TGCAGCGTTGAGCGGGGACTAGCCGGCAATGAGCAGTTCTTC
CSVERGLAGNEQFF